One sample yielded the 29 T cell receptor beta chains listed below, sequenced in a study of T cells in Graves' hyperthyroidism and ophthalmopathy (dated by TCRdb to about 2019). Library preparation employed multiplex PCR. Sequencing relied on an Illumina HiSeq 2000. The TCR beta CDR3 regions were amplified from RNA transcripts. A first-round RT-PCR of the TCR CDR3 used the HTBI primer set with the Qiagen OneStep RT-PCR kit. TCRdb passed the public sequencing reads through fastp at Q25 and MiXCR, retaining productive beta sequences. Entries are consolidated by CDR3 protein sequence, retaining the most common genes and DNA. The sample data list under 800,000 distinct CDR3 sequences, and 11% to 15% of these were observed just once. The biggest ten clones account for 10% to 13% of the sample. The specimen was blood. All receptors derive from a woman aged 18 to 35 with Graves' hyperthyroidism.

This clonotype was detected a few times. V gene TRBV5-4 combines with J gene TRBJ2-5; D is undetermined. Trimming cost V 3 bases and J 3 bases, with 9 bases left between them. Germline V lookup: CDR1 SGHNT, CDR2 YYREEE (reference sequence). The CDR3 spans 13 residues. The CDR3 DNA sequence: TGTGCCAGCAGCTCCACACCCGAAGAGACCCAGTACTTC. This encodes CASSSTPEETQYF.

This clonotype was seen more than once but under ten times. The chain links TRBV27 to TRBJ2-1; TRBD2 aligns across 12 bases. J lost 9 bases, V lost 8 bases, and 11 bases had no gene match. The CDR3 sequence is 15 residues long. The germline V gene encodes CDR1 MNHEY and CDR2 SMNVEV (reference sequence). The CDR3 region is CASGSGTSGRLEQFF. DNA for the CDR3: TGTGCCAGCGGGTCAGGGACTAGCGGGCGTCTTGAGCAGTTCTTC.

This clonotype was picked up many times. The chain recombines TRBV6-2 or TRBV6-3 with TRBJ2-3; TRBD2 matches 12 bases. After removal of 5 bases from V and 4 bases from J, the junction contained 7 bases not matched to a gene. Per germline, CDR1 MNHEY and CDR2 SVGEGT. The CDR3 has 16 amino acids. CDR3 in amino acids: CASSLSSGRASDTQYF. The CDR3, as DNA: TGTGCCAGCAGTCTTTCTAGCGGGAGGGCCTCAGATACGCAGTATTTT.

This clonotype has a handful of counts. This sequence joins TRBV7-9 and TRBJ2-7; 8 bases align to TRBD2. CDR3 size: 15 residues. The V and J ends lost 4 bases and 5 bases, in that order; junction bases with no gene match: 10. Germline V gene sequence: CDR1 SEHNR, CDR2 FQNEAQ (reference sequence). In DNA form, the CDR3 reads TGTGCCAGCAGCTCAACCGGGACTAGAGATGACGAGCAGTACTTC. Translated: CASSSTGTRDDEQYF.

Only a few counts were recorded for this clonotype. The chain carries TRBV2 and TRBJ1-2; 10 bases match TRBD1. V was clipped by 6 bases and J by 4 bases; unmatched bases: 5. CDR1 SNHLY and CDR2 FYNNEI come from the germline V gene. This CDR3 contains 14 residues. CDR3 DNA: TGTGCCAGCAGCGGGACAGGGGTTACCTATGGCTACACCTTC. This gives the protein CASSGTGVTYGYTF.

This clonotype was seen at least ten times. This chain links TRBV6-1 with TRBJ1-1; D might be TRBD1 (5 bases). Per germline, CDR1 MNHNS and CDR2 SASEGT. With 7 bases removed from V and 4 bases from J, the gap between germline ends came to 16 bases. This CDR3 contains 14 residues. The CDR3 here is CASTPSWGTTEAFF. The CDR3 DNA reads TGTGCCAGCACCCCCTCATGGGGGACCACTGAAGCTTTCTTT.

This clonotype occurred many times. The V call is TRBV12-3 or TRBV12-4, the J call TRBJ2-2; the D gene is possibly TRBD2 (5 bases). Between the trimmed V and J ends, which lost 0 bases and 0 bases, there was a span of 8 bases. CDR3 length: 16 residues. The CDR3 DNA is TGTGCCAGCAGTTTAGCGAGGGTATCGAACACCGGGGAGCTGTTTTTT. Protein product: CASSLARVSNTGELFF.

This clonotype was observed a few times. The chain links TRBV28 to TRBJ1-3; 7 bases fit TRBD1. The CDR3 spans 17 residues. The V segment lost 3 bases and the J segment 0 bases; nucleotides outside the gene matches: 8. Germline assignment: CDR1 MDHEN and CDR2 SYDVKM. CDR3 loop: CASSFIGQAISGNTIYF. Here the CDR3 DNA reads TGTGCCAGCAGTTTTATCGGACAGGCGATCTCTGGAAACACCATATATTTT.

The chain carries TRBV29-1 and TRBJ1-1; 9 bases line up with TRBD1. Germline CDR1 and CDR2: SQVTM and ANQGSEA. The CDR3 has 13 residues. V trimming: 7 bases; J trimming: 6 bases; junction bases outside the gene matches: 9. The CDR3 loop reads CSAGQGQYAEAFF. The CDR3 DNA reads TGCAGCGCCGGACAGGGGCAGTACGCTGAAGCTTTCTTT.

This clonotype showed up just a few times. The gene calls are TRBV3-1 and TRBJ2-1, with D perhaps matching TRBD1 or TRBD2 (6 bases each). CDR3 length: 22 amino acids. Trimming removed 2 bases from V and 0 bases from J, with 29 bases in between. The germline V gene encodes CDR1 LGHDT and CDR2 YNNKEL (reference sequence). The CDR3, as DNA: TGTGCCAGCAGCCAATGGGAGCAGCCCGGGACACTAGCAGATGGCTCCTACAATGAGCAGTTCTTC. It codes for CASSQWEQPGTLADGSYNEQFF.

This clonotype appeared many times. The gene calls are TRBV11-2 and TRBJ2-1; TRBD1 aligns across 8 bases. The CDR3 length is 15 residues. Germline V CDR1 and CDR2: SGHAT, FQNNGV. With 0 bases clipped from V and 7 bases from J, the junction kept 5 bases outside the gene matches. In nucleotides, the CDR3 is TGTGCCAGCAGCTTAGATTCCTACAGGGGGAATGAGCAGTTCTTC. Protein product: CASSLDSYRGNEQFF.

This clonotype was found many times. CDR3 sequence (DNA): TGTGCCAGCAGTTTTTCAACTGGGTCGGTACTACGGGATACGCAGTATTTT. Translating it yields CASSFSTGSVLRDTQYF. The genes are TRBV28 and TRBJ2-3, with unresolved D. CDR1 and CDR2 from the germline V gene are MDHEN and SYDVKM. The length of the CDR3 is 17 residues. Trimming stripped 3 bases from V and 6 bases from J, with 22 bases between.

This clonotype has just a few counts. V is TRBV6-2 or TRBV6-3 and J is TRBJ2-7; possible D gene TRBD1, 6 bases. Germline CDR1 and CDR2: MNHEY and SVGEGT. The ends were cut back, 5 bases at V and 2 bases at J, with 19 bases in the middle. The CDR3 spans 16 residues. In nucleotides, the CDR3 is TGTGCCAGCAGTGGGTTGAAGGGACACCTCACCTACGAGCAGTACTTC. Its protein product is CASSGLKGHLTYEQYF.

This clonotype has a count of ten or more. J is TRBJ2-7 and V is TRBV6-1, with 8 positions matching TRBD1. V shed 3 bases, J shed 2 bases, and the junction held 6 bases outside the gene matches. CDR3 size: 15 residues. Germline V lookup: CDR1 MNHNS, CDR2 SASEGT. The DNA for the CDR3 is TGTGCCAGCAGTGAGTCGGACAGGGTCACCTACGAGCAGTACTTC. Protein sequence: CASSESDRVTYEQYF.

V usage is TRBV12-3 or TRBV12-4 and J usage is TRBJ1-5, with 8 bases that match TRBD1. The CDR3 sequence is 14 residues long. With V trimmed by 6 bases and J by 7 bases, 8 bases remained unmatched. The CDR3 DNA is TGTGCCAGCAGGCTAGGACAGGGTGGACAGCCCCAGCATTTT. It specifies CASRLGQGGQPQHF.

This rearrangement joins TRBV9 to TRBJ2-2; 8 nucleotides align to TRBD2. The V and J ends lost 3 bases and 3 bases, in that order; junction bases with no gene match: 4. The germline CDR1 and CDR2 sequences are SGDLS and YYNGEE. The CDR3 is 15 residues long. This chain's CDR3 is CASSGSGSYTGELFF. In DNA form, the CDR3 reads TGTGCCAGCAGCGGGAGCGGGAGCTACACCGGGGAGCTGTTTTTT.

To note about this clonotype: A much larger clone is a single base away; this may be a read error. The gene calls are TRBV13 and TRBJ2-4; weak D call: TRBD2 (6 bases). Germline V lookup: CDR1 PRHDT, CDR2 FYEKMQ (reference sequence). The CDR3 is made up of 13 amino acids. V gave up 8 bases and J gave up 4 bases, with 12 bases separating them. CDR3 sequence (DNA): TGTGCCAGCGGCGAGCGGGTAAAAAACATTCAGTACTTC. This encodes CASGERVKNIQYF.

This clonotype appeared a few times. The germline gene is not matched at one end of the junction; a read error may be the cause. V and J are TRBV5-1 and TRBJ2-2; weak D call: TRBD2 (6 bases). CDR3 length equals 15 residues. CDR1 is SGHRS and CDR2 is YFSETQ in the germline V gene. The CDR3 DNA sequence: TGCGCCAGCAGGACGGAGGGCCGTGGCACCGAGGAGCTGTTTTTT. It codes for CASRTEGRGTEELFF.

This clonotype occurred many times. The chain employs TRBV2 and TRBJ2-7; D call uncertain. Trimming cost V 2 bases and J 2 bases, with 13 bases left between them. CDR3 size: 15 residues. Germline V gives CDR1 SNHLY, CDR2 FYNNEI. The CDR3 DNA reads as TGTGCCAGCAGTGAACGGTTAGGAACGACCTACGAGCAGTACTTC. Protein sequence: CASSERLGTTYEQYF.

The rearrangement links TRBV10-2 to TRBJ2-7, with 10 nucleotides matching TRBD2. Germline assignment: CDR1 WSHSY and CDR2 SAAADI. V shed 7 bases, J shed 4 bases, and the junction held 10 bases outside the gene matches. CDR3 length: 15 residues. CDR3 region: CASMSQTSGKYEQYF. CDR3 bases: TGCGCCAGCATGTCTCAAACTAGCGGGAAGTACGAGCAGTACTTC.

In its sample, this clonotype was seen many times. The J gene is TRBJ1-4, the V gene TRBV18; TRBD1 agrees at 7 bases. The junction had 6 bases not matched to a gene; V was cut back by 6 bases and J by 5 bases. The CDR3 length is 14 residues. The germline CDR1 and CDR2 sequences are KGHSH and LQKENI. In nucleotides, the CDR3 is TGTGCCAGCTCCCAGGACAGGCCCAATGAAAAACTGTTTTTT. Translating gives CASSQDRPNEKLFF.

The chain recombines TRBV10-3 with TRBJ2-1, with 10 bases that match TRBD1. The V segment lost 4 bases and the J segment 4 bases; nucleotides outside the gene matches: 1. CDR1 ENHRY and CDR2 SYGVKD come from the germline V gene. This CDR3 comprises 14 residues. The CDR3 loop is CAISGTGGYNEQFF. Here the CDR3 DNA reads TGTGCCATCAGTGGGACAGGGGGATACAATGAGCAGTTCTTC.

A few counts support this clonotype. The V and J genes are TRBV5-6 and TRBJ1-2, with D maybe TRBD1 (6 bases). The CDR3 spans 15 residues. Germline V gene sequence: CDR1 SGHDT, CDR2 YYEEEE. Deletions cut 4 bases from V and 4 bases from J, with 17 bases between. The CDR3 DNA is TGTGCCAGCAGCGCACAGGGCTTTAAAGGCTATGGCTACACCTTC. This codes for CASSAQGFKGYGYTF.

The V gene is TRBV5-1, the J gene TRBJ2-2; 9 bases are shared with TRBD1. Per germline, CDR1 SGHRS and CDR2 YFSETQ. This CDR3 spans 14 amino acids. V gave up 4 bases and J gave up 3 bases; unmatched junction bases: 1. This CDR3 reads CASSRQGDTGELFF. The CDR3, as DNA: TGCGCCAGCAGCCGACAGGGGGACACCGGGGAGCTGTTTTTT.

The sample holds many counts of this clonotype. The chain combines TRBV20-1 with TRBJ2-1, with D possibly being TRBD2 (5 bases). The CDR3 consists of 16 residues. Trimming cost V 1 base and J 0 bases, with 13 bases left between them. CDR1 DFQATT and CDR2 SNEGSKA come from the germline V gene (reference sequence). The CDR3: CSARGGSASSYNEQFF. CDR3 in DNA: TGCAGTGCTAGAGGTGGTAGCGCGAGCTCCTACAATGAGCAGTTCTTC.

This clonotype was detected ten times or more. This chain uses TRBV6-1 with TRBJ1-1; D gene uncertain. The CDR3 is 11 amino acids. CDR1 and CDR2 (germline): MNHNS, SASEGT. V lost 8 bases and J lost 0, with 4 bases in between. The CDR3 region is CASFVNTEAFF. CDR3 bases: TGTGCCAGCTTTGTGAACACTGAAGCTTTCTTT.

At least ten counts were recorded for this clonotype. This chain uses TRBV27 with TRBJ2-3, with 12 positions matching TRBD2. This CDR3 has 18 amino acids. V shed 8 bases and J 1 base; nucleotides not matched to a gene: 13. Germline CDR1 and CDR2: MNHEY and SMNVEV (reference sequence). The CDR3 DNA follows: TGTGCCAGCGCGACCCGGACTAGCGGGAAACTCGGCACAGATACGCAGTATTTT. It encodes CASATRTSGKLGTDTQYF.

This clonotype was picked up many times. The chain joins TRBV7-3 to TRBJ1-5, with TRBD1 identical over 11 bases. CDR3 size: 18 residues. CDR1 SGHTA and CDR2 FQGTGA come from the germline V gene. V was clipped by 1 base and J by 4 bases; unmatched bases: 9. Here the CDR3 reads CASSLRRTGGLRNQPQHF. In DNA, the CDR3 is TGTGCCAGCAGCTTAAGGCGGACAGGGGGCCTTCGGAATCAGCCCCAGCATTTT. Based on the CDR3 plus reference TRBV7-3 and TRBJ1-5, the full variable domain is GAGVSQTPSNKVTEKGKYVELRCDPISGHTALYWYRQSLGQGPEFLIYFQGTGAADDSGLPNDRFFAVRPEGSVSTLKIQRTERGDSAVYLCASSLRRTGGLRNQPQHFGDGTRLSIL.

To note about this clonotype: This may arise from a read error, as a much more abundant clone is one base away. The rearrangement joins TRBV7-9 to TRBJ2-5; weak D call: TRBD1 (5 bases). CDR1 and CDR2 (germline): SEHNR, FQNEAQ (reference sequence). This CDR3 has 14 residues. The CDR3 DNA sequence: TGTGCCAGCAGCTTACGCGACAGACAAGAGAGCCAGTACTTC. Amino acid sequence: CASSLRDRQESQYF.